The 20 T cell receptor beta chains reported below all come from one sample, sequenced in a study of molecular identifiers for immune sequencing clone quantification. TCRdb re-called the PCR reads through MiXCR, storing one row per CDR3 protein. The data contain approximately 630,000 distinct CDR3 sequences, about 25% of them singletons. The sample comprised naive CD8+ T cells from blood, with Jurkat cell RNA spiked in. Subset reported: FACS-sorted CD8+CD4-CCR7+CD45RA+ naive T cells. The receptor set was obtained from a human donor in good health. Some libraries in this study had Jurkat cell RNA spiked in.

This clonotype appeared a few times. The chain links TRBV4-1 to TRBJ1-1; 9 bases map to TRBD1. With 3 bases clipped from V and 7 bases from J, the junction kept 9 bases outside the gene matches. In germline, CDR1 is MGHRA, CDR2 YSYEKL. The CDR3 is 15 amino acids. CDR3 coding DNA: TGCGCCAGCAGCCATCTACAGGGGGCTTCGGGTGAAGCTTTCTTT. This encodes CASSHLQGASGEAFF.

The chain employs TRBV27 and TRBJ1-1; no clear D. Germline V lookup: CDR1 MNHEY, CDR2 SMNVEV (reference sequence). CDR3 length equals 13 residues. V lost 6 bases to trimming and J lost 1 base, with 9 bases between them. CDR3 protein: CASREEGNTEAFF. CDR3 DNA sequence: TGTGCCAGCAGGGAAGAGGGGAACACTGAAGCTTTCTTT.

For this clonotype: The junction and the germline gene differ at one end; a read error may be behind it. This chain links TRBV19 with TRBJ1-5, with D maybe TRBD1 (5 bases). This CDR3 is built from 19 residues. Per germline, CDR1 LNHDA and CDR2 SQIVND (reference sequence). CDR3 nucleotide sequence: TGTGCCAGTAGTATCGGCGGTCAGGGCGTTACGATCGGCAATCAGCCCCGGCATTTT. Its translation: CASSIGGQGVTIGNQPRHF.

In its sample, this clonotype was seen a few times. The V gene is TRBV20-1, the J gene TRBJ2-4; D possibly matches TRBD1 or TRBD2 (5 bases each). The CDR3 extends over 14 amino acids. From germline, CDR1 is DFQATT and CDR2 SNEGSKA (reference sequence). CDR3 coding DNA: TGCAGCCAAATAGGGACCATAGCCAAAAACATTCAGTACTTC. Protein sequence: CSQIGTIAKNIQYF.

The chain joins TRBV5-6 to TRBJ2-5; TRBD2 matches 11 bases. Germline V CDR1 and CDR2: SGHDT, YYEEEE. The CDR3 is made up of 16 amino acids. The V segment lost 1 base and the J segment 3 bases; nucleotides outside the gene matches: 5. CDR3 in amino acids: CASSLWGGLAEETQYF. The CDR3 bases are TGTGCCAGCAGCTTGTGGGGGGGACTAGCGGAAGAGACCCAGTACTTC. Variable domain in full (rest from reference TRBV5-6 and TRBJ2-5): DAGVTQSPTHLIKTRGQQVTLRCSPKSGHDTVSWYQQALGQGPQFIFQYYEEEERQRGNFPDRFSGHQFPNYSSELNVNALLLGDSALYLCASSLWGGLAEETQYFGPGTRLLVL.

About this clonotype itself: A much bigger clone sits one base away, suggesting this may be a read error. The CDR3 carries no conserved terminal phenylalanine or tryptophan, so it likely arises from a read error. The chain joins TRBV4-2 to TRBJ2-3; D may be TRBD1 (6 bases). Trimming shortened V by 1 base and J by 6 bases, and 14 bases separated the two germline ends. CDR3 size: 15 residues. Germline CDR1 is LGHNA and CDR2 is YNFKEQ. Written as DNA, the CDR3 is TGTGCCAGCAGCCAAGGGGGACAACAGTTGGATACGCAGTATCTT. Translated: CASSQGGQQLDTQYL.

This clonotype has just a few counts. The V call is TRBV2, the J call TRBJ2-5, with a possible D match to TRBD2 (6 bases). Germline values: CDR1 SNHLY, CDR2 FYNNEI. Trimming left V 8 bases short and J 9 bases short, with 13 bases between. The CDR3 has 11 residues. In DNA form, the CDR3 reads TGTGCCAGCGTGGCGGGCGGGGCCCAGTACTTC. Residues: CASVAGGAQYF. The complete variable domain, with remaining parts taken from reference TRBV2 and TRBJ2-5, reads EPEVTQTPSHQVTQMGQEVILRCVPISNHLYFYWYRQILGQKVEFLVSFYNNEISEKSEIFDDQFSVERPDGSNFTLKIRSTKLEDSAMYFCASVAGGAQYFGPGTRLLVL.

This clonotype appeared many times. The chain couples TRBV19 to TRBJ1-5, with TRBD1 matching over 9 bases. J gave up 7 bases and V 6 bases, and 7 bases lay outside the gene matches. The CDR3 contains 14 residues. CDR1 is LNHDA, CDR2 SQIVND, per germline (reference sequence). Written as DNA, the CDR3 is TGTGCCAGTAGAATACAGGGGGCCGGGCAGCCCCAGCATTTT. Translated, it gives CASRIQGAGQPQHF.

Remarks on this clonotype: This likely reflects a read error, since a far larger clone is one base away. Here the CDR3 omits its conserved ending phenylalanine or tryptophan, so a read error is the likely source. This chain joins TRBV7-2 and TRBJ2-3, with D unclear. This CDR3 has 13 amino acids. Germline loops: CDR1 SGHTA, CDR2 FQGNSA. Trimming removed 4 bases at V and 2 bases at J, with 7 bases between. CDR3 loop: CASSYLHTDTQYL. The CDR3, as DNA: TGTGCCAGCAGCTACCTGCACACAGATACGCAGTATCTT.

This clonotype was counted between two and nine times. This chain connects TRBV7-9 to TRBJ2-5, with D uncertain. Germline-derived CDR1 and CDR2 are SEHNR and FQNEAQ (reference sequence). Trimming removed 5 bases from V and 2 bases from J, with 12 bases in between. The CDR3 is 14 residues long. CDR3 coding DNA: TGTGCCAGCAGCAAAGTCCAGGTTCAAGAGACCCAGTACTTC. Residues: CASSKVQVQETQYF. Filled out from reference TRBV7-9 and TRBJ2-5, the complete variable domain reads DTGVSQNPRHKITKRGQNVTFRCDPISEHNRLYWYRQTLGQGPEFLTYFQNEAQLEKSRLLSDRFSAERPKGSFSTLEIQRTEQGDSAMYLCASSKVQVQETQYFGPGTRLLVL.

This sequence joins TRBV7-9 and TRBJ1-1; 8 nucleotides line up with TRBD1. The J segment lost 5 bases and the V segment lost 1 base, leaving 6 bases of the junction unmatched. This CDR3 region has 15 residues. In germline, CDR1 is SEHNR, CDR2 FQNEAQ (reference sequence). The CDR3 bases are TGTGCCAGCAGCTTAGTCGGACAGGGAAGGACTGAAGCTTTCTTT. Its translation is CASSLVGQGRTEAFF.

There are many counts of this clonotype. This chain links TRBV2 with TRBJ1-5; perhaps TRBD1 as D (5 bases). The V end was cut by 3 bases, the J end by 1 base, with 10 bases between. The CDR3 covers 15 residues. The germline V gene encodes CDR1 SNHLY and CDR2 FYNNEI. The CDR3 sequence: CASSDHRTSNQPQHF. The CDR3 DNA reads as TGTGCCAGCAGTGACCACAGGACGAGCAATCAGCCCCAGCATTTT.

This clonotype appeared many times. CDR3 sequence (DNA): TGTGCCAGCAGCTCGGGACTAGCGCCCGTAGAGACCCAGTACTTC. Encoded protein: CASSSGLAPVETQYF. The chain couples TRBV7-2 to TRBJ2-5, with 10 bases matching TRBD2. After removal of 4 bases from V and 4 bases from J, the junction contained 6 bases not matched to a gene. CDR3 length equals 15 residues. In germline, CDR1 is SGHTA, CDR2 FQGNSA.

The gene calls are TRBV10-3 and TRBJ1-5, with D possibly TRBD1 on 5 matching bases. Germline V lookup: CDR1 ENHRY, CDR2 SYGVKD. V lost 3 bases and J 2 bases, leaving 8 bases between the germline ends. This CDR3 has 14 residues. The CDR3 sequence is CAISEGEGNQPQHF. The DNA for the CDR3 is TGTGCCATCAGTGAAGGGGAGGGCAATCAGCCCCAGCATTTT.

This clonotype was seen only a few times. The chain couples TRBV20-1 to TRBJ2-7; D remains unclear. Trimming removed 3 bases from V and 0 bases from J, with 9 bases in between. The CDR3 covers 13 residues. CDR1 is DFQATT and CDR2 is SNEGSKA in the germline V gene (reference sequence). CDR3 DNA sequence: TGCAGTGCTAGCGGGTACAGCTCCTACGAGCAGTACTTC. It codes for CSASGYSSYEQYF.

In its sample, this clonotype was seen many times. The chain's CDR3 is CASSLYRGRIETQYF. CDR3 in DNA: TGTGCCAGCAGTTTATACAGGGGGCGAATAGAGACCCAGTACTTC. V gene TRBV12-3 or TRBV12-4 combines with J gene TRBJ2-5; 9 bases are a match to TRBD1. The ends lost 2 bases at V and 4 bases at J; junction bases unmatched: 5. There are 15 residues in the CDR3.

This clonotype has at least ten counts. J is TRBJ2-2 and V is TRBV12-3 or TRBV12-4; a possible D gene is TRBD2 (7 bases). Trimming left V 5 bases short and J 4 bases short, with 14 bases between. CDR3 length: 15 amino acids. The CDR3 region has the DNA TGTGCCAGCAGTCCCTCGGGGGGCGGCACCGGGGAGCTGTTTTTT. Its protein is CASSPSGGGTGELFF.

CDR3 in DNA: TGTGCCAGTACAGCAGCGGGGAGCCGCACAGATACGCAGTATTTT. Translated: CASTAAGSRTDTQYF. The V call is TRBV19, the J call TRBJ2-3; 7 bases fit TRBD2. Germline V gene sequence: CDR1 LNHDA, CDR2 SQIVND (reference sequence). The CDR3 covers 15 residues. Unmatched junction bases numbered 8, after V lost 7 bases and J lost 1 base.

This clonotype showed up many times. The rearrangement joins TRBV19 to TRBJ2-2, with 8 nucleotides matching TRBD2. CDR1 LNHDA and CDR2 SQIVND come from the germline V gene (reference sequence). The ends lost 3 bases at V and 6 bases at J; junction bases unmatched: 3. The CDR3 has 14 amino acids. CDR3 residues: CASSIYSGAGELFF. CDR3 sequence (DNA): TGTGCCAGTAGTATCTATAGCGGGGCCGGGGAGCTGTTTTTT.

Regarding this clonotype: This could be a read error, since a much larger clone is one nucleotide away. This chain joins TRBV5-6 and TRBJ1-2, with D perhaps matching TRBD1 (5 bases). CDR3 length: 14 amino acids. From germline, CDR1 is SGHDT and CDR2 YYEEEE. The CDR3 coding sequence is TGTGTCAGCAGCCTAAAAGGACAAGCATATGGCTACACCTTC. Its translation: CVSSLKGQAYGYTF.